This is a list of T cell receptor beta chains from one sample in a study of T-cell memory formation after mild COVID-19. TCRdb itself ran the 5' RACE reads through MiXCR, one entry per CDR3 protein. The table has about 290,000 distinct CDR3 sequences, around a sixth seen once. Sequencing was carried out using PBMCs or a T cell subset sorted from them (not recorded which). The source is a man aged 18 to 35 who had mild COVID-19 (a few samples of this study predate the infection). Cell type and time point are not known. Both conserved end residues are part of each CDR3. The D gene is left open where the match is weak. Only part of the rows carry a size: once, few, many, or a class if the clone is expanded.

TRBV15	TRBJ2-5	.	few	CATRRARRETQYF	TGTGCCACGCGGCGCGCACGTAGGGAGACCCAGTACTTC
TRBV4-1	TRBJ2-5	.	.	CASSQVRQVETQYF	TGCGCCAGCAGCCAAGTTCGGCAGGTTGAGACCCAGTACTTC
TRBV5-1	TRBJ1-2	.	.	CASSLGTAVDYGYTF	TGCGCCAGCAGCCTGGGGACGGCGGTCGACTATGGCTACACCTTC
TRBV20-1	TRBJ1-1	TRBD1	few	CSIRGLGTEAFF	TGCAGCATCAGGGGGTTAGGCACTGAAGCTTTCTTT
TRBV5-5	TRBJ2-1	TRBD2	few	CASSSLAAQLTGQFF	TGTGCCAGCAGCTCCCTAGCGGCACAGCTTACCGGGCAGTTCTTC
TRBV7-9	TRBJ1-6	.	.	CASSLVGGASPLHF	TGTGCCAGCAGCTTAGTTGGGGGGGCATCACCCCTCCACTTT
TRBV5-1	TRBJ1-4	TRBD1	few	CASSLVGTGGSIMFF	TGCGCCAGCAGCTTGGTGGGGACAGGGGGCTCAATCATGTTTTTT
TRBV12-3/TRBV12-4	TRBJ1-5	.	.	CASKPGLNSNQPQHF	TGTGCCAGCAAACCGGGACTTAATAGCAATCAGCCCCAGCATTTT
TRBV6-2/TRBV6-3	TRBJ2-3	.	.	CASSYTSGASWDTQYF	TGTGCCAGCAGTTACACCAGCGGAGCGAGCTGGGATACGCAGTATTTT
TRBV18	TRBJ2-3	.	.	CASSPPNQGGTDTQYF	TGTGCCAGCTCACCACCGAACCAGGGAGGCACAGATACGCAGTATTTT
TRBV7-2	TRBJ2-3	TRBD2	many	CASSLGRGAINTQYF	TGTGCCAGCAGCTTAGGGCGGGGGGCCATAAATACGCAGTATTTT
TRBV2	TRBJ2-1	TRBD1	.	CASRWDRINNEQFF	TGTGCCAGCAGGTGGGACAGGATAAACAATGAGCAGTTCTTC
TRBV9	TRBJ1-2	.	.	CASSPTGSAVGGYTF	TGTGCCAGCAGCCCAACAGGGTCCGCAGTAGGTGGCTACACCTTC
TRBV9	TRBJ2-3	TRBD2	many	CASSGTSGGMDTQYF	TGTGCCAGCAGCGGGACTAGCGGGGGGATGGATACGCAGTATTTT